This is a list of T cell receptor beta chains from one sample in a study of T cells in Graves' hyperthyroidism and ophthalmopathy. MiXCR, applied by TCRdb to the multiplex PCR reads, yields one record per CDR3 protein. The data show 530,000 or so distinct CDR3 sequences, roughly 17% seen once. Sample: blood. These receptor sequences come from a woman aged 18-30 years with Graves' ophthalmopathy. The CDR3 runs from the conserved cysteine through the conserved F or W. Each record gives: J gene, clone size, D gene, V gene, CDR3 DNA, CDR3 protein. The D gene is left open where the match is weak. The size field is filled for only some rows; it gives once, few, many or a size class.

J: TRBJ2-5
size: once
D: .
V: TRBV14
DNA: TGTGCCAGCAGCCAAACGGTCAGGGGCGAGACCCAGTACTTC
CDR3: CASSQTVRGETQYF

J: TRBJ1-2
size: .
D: .
V: TRBV19
DNA: TGTGCCAGTAGTATAGGAGCGAATTATGGCTACACCTTC
CDR3: CASSIGANYGYTF

J: TRBJ2-1
size: many
D: .
V: TRBV11-2
DNA: TGTGCCAGCAGCTCACTCCGAAATGAGCAGTTCTTC
CDR3: CASSSLRNEQFF

J: TRBJ1-4
size: .
D: .
V: TRBV28
DNA: TGTGCCAGCAGTTTGAGGGGAACCGCAACTAATGAAAAACTGTTTTTT
CDR3: CASSLRGTATNEKLFF

J: TRBJ1-1
size: once
D: TRBD1
V: TRBV2
DNA: TGTGCCAGCAGTGTCCCGGGACAGCTGAACACTGAAGCTTTCTTT
CDR3: CASSVPGQLNTEAFF

J: TRBJ2-5
size: many
D: .
V: TRBV7-9
DNA: TGTGCCAGCAGCCCCGAGGGTGCCGGGACACAAGAGACCCAGTACTTC
CDR3: CASSPEGAGTQETQYF

J: TRBJ1-1
size: .
D: .
V: TRBV7-8
DNA: TGTGCCAGCAGCTCTTACGGGGGTAGGGCGACACCTTTGAACACTGAAGCTTTCTTT
CDR3: CASSSYGGRATPLNTEAFF

J: TRBJ2-1
size: .
D: TRBD2
V: TRBV5-1
DNA: TGCGCCAGCAGTTTAGGCAGCCTAGGGACTAGCGGGAGCTCCTACAATGAGCAGTTCTTC
CDR3: CASSLGSLGTSGSSYNEQFF

J: TRBJ2-5
size: many
D: .
V: TRBV20-1
DNA: TGCAGTGCTAGTTGGAGTTTCGGGGAGACCCAGTACTTC
CDR3: CSASWSFGETQYF

J: TRBJ1-1
size: many
D: TRBD1
V: TRBV28
DNA: TGTGCCAGCAGTTGGACAGGGGCGTTGAACACTGAAGCTTTCTTT
CDR3: CASSWTGALNTEAFF

J: TRBJ2-1
size: few
D: .
V: TRBV27
DNA: TGTGCCAGCAGCCATAGGGGGGGGGCCCAGGATGAGCAGTTCTTC
CDR3: CASSHRGGAQDEQFF

J: TRBJ2-1
size: few
D: TRBD1
V: TRBV18
DNA: TGTGCCAGCTCACCACGAGGTCAGGGGGCGAAGAATGAGCAGTTCTTC
CDR3: CASSPRGQGAKNEQFF

J: TRBJ1-2
size: .
D: TRBD1
V: TRBV11-2
DNA: TGTGCCAGCAGCCCCTGGGACAGCGACAACTATGGCTACACCTTC
CDR3: CASSPWDSDNYGYTF

J: TRBJ1-1
size: many
D: TRBD1
V: TRBV6-1
DNA: TGTGCCAGCACAATCGGACAGGGTGGTCCCCGCACTGAAGCTTTCTTT
CDR3: CASTIGQGGPRTEAFF

J: TRBJ1-4
size: .
D: .
V: TRBV6-6
DNA: TGTGCCAGCAGTTACGGGACAAAACTGTTTTTT
CDR3: CASSYGTKLFF

J: TRBJ2-1
size: few
D: TRBD1
V: TRBV5-1
DNA: TGCGCCAGCAGCTTGGCAGGACAGGATAGCTCCTACAATGAGCAGTTCTTC
CDR3: CASSLAGQDSSYNEQFF

J: TRBJ2-5
size: many
D: .
V: TRBV18
DNA: TGTGCCAGCTCACCACAACAGGTCCAAGAGACCCAGTACTTC
CDR3: CASSPQQVQETQYF

J: TRBJ2-2
size: few
D: .
V: TRBV5-5
DNA: TGTGCCAGCACCAAGGAGACGTTTTACCCCATCACCGGGGAGCTGTTTTTT
CDR3: CASTKETFYPITGELFF

J: TRBJ1-5
size: many
D: .
V: TRBV5-1
DNA: TGCGCCAGCAGCTTGAGAGGGGAGGGTCAGCCCCAGCATTTT
CDR3: CASSLRGEGQPQHF

J: TRBJ2-6
size: few
D: .
V: TRBV10-3
DNA: TGTGCCATCAGTGAGTCCTCTGGGGCCAACGTCCTGACTTTC
CDR3: CAISESSGANVLTF

J: TRBJ1-1
size: many
D: TRBD1
V: TRBV3-1
DNA: TGTGCCAGCAGCCAAGATCAGGGGGCGGACACTGAAGCTTTCTTT
CDR3: CASSQDQGADTEAFF

J: TRBJ2-1
size: many
D: TRBD2
V: TRBV27
DNA: TGTGCCAGCACCAATAGCGGGAGGAGCTCCTACAATGAGCAGTTCTTC
CDR3: CASTNSGRSSYNEQFF

J: TRBJ2-5
size: .
D: TRBD2
V: TRBV7-9
DNA: TGTGCCAGCAGCCCCCTCGGGGGTGGACTAGCGGGATCCCCGGAGACCCAGTACTTC
CDR3: CASSPLGGGLAGSPETQYF

J: TRBJ1-1
size: few
D: .
V: TRBV29-1
DNA: TGCAGCGTTGAGTTAGGAGGGGCTGAAGCTTTCTTT
CDR3: CSVELGGAEAFF

J: TRBJ1-1
size: many
D: .
V: TRBV15
DNA: TGTGCCACCAGCGGAGGAGTTTGGAACACTGAAGCTTTCTTT
CDR3: CATSGGVWNTEAFF

J: TRBJ2-2
size: many
D: TRBD1
V: TRBV12-3/TRBV12-4
DNA: TGTGCCAGCAGTTTCAGACAGGGGAACACCGGGGAGCTGTTTTTT
CDR3: CASSFRQGNTGELFF

J: TRBJ2-7
size: .
D: .
V: TRBV15
DNA: TGTGCCACCAGCCCGAGAGTATCCTACGAGCAGTACTTC
CDR3: CATSPRVSYEQYF

J: TRBJ1-1
size: many
D: TRBD1
V: TRBV30
DNA: TGTGCCTGGAATAATCCGGGACAGGGGCACACTGAAGCTTTCTTT
CDR3: CAWNNPGQGHTEAFF

J: TRBJ2-7
size: many
D: .
V: TRBV7-9
DNA: TGTGCCAGCAGCTCGGAGGGGGCTGGCCACGAGCAGTACTTC
CDR3: CASSSEGAGHEQYF

J: TRBJ1-1
size: few
D: .
V: TRBV5-1
DNA: TGCGCCAGCAGCTCTGATATCCGGGACCGTCGTGGGGCTTTCTTT
CDR3: CASSSDIRDRRGAFF

J: TRBJ1-6
size: .
D: .
V: TRBV6-1
DNA: TGTGCCAGCAGTACCAACAGGGCTAATTCACCCCTCCACTTT
CDR3: CASSTNRANSPLHF

J: TRBJ2-5
size: .
D: .
V: TRBV6-1
DNA: TGTGCCAGCGCCATGGAGGCGACCTGGGGCTATCAAGAGACCCAGTACTTC
CDR3: CASAMEATWGYQETQYF

J: TRBJ2-3
size: .
D: TRBD2
V: TRBV28
DNA: TGTGCCAGCAGCCCCCTTGCGGGAGGGGGAAGGACAGATACGCAGTATTTT
CDR3: CASSPLAGGGRTDTQYF

J: TRBJ2-1
size: few
D: TRBD1
V: TRBV7-6
DNA: TGTGCCAGCAGCACTCCTACCGGGACAGGGGACTACAATGAGCAGTTCTTC
CDR3: CASSTPTGTGDYNEQFF

J: TRBJ2-1
size: .
D: TRBD1
V: TRBV11-2
DNA: TGTGCCAGCAGCTTGACAGGGGAAGGCTACAATGAGCAGTTCTTC
CDR3: CASSLTGEGYNEQFF

J: TRBJ2-1
size: many
D: TRBD2
V: TRBV5-1
DNA: TGCGCCAGCAGCTTGGATTGGCGGGAGGGGAGTGAGCAGTTCTTC
CDR3: CASSLDWREGSEQFF

J: TRBJ2-3
size: few
D: TRBD2
V: TRBV5-1
DNA: TGCGCCAGCAGCTTTGGGACTAGAGCAGATACGCAGTATTTT
CDR3: CASSFGTRADTQYF

J: TRBJ2-7
size: .
D: .
V: TRBV7-9
DNA: TGTGCCAGCAGCCCCAAGGATATGATCTACGAGCAGTACTTC
CDR3: CASSPKDMIYEQYF

J: TRBJ2-2
size: many
D: .
V: TRBV6-5
DNA: TGTGCCAGCAGTTCACATACCGGGGAGCTGTTTTTT
CDR3: CASSSHTGELFF

J: TRBJ1-4
size: .
D: .
V: TRBV20-1
DNA: TGCAGTGCTAGAGATCAAGGGGCCCGTAATGAAAAACTGTTTTTT
CDR3: CSARDQGARNEKLFF

J: TRBJ2-3
size: few
D: TRBD2
V: TRBV19
DNA: TGTGCCAGTAGTAGCGAGGCGGGAGAGACAGATACGCAGTATTTT
CDR3: CASSSEAGETDTQYF

J: TRBJ2-7
size: few
D: TRBD2
V: TRBV9
DNA: TGTGCCAGCAGCGCTGACGTAGCGGGGGCGTCGTACGAGCAGTACTTC
CDR3: CASSADVAGASYEQYF

J: TRBJ2-5
size: few
D: .
V: TRBV12-3/TRBV12-4
DNA: TGTGCCAGCAGTACCTTGGAGCCGCTCCAAGAGACCCAGTACTTC
CDR3: CASSTLEPLQETQYF

J: TRBJ1-1
size: many
D: .
V: TRBV20-1
DNA: TGCAGTGCTAAACAGGGTTGGACTGAAGCTTTCTTT
CDR3: CSAKQGWTEAFF

J: TRBJ2-1
size: .
D: TRBD2
V: TRBV7-9
DNA: TGTGCCAGCAGCTTAGAGAGTAGGAGGCTAGCGGGGGGAACAGAGCAGTTCTTC
CDR3: CASSLESRRLAGGTEQFF

J: TRBJ2-1
size: .
D: TRBD2
V: TRBV29-1
DNA: TGCAGCGTTGTAGGGACTAGCGGGAGGTCTCAGCAGTTCTTC
CDR3: CSVVGTSGRSQQFF

J: TRBJ1-4
size: few
D: .
V: TRBV15
DNA: TGTGCCACCAGCAGAGGGGGCACCGGGGGGACTAATGAAAAACTGTTTTTT
CDR3: CATSRGGTGGTNEKLFF

J: TRBJ2-5
size: many
D: TRBD2
V: TRBV7-2
DNA: TGTGCCAGCAATCCCGGACTAGGGTTCGGCGAGACCCAGTACTTC
CDR3: CASNPGLGFGETQYF

J: TRBJ2-2
size: many
D: TRBD1
V: TRBV5-1
DNA: TGCGCCAGCAGCCCGGGACAGGGGGTTGACACCGGGGAGCTGTTTTTT
CDR3: CASSPGQGVDTGELFF

J: TRBJ1-5
size: .
D: .
V: TRBV5-1
DNA: TGCGCCAGCAGCTCAGGGTTGGATCAGCCCCAGCATTTT
CDR3: CASSSGLDQPQHF

J: TRBJ1-2
size: many
D: .
V: TRBV20-1
DNA: TGCAGTGCCGGGCCGAACAAACTCTATGGCTACACCTTC
CDR3: CSAGPNKLYGYTF

J: TRBJ2-7
size: few
D: .
V: TRBV4-1
DNA: TGCGCCAGCAGCCAAGTCGTCGGGACTCAACTCTACGAGCAGTACTTC
CDR3: CASSQVVGTQLYEQYF

J: TRBJ2-5
size: few
D: TRBD1
V: TRBV29-1
DNA: TGCAGCGCTATGACAGGGAGAGAGACCCAGTACTTC
CDR3: CSAMTGRETQYF

J: TRBJ1-5
size: many
D: TRBD1
V: TRBV7-2
DNA: TGTGCCAGCAGCCGTTTCGGACAGGGCACGGGGAATCAGCCCCAGCATTTT
CDR3: CASSRFGQGTGNQPQHF

J: TRBJ1-1
size: few
D: .
V: TRBV29-1
DNA: TGCAGCGTTGGTTGGGGCACTGAAGCTTTCTTT
CDR3: CSVGWGTEAFF

J: TRBJ2-1
size: .
D: .
V: TRBV27
DNA: TGTGCCAGCAGTCCCCGAGAGGTGTACAATGAGCAGTTCTTC
CDR3: CASSPREVYNEQFF

J: TRBJ2-1
size: few
D: TRBD2
V: TRBV24-1
DNA: TGTGCCACCAGTGAGGCGCGGGGGGCCCTTGAGCAGTTCTTC
CDR3: CATSEARGALEQFF

J: TRBJ1-2
size: many
D: .
V: TRBV5-8
DNA: TGTGCCAGCAGCCCCCAGGCTGGCTATGGCTACACCTTC
CDR3: CASSPQAGYGYTF

J: TRBJ2-1
size: few
D: TRBD2
V: TRBV29-1
DNA: TGCAGCGTTGAACGACTAGCGGGAGTTCGTAGCGATGAGCAGTTCTTC
CDR3: CSVERLAGVRSDEQFF